This is a list of T cell receptor beta chains from one sample in a study of blood T cell repertoires in COVID-19. Only in-frame clones appear in the TCRdb table, and some are missing; sequencing was by immunoSEQ multiplex PCR. The table shows approximately 350,000 clones, with roughly nine tenths occurring only once. Sequencing used PBMCs or T cells enriched from blood (not recorded which). All receptors come from a woman between 25 and 40 years old who had recovered from COVID-19. The CDR3 runs from the conserved cysteine through the conserved F or W. D genes are given only for firm matches.

TRBJ2-5	TRBV4-2	NA	CASSQTPLGQQETQYF
TRBJ2-7	TRBV11-2	NA	CASSRIQGYRSYEQYF
TRBJ2-1	TRBV27	NA	CASSLSYRDLTQFF
TRBJ2-5	TRBV18	NA	CASSALAGETQYF
TRBJ2-1	TRBV7-8	NA	CASSSGEAAGNEQFF
TRBJ1-1	TRBV19	TRBD1	CASGRDRAFF
TRBJ1-3	TRBV18	NA	CASSDTQGFGNTIYF
TRBJ2-7	TRBV10-3	NA	CAISESTASSYEQYF
TRBJ2-2	TRBV7-7	NA	CASSLESSNTGELFF
TRBJ1-1	TRBV11-3	TRBD1	CASSDGQGEAFF
TRBJ2-7	TRBV3-1/TRBV3-2	TRBD2	CASSPTASGGYEQYF
TRBJ2-7	TRBV19	TRBD2	CASSLSGRGHEQYF
TRBJ1-4	TRBV9	TRBD1	CASNQQGATNEKLFF
TRBJ2-2	TRBV12-3/TRBV12-4	NA	CASSFYAGELFF
TRBJ2-1	TRBV5-1	TRBD2	CASSLGLAENNEQFF
TRBJ1-2	TRBV7-9	NA	CASSLVSGRVGYGYTF
TRBJ1-4	TRBV7-9	TRBD1	CASGTGQGLGNEKLFF